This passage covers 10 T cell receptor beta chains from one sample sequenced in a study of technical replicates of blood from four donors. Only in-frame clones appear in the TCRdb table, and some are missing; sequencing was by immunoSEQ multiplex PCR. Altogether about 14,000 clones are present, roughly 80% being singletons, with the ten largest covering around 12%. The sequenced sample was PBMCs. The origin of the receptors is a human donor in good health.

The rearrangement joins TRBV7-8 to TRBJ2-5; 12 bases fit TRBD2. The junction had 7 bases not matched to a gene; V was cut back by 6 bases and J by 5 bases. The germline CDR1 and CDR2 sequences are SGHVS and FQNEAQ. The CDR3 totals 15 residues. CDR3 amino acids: CASSLTSGSFETQYF. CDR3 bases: TGTGCCAGCAGTCTGACTAGCGGGAGCTTCGAGACCCAGTACTTC.

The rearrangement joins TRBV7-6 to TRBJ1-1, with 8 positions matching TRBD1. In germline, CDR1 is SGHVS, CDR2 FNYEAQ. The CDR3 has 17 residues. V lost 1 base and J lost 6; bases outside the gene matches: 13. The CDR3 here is CASSLVNPDRVKSEAFF. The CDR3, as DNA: TGTGCCAGCAGCTTAGTTAATCCGGACAGGGTTAAGTCTGAAGCTTTCTTT.

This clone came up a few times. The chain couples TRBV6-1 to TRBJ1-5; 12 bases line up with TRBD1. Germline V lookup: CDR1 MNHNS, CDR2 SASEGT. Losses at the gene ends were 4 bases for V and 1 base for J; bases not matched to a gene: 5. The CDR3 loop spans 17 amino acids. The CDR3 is CASSGGTGGFSNQPQHF. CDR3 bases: TGTGCCAGCAGTGGAGGGACAGGGGGCTTCAGCAATCAGCCCCAGCATTTT.

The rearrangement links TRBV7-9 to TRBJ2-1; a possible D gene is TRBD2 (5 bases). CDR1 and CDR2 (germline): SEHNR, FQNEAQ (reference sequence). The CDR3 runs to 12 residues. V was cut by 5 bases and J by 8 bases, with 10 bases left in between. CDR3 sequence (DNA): TGTGCCAGCAGCCGAACTAGTGATGAGCAGTTCTTC. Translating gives CASSRTSDEQFF.

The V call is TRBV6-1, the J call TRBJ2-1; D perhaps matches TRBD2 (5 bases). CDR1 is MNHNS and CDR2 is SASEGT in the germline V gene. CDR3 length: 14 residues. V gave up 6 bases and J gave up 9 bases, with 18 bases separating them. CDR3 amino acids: CASSPPGGSGEQFF. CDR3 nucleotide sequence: TGTGCCAGCAGCCCGCCAGGTGGGAGCGGTGAGCAGTTCTTC.

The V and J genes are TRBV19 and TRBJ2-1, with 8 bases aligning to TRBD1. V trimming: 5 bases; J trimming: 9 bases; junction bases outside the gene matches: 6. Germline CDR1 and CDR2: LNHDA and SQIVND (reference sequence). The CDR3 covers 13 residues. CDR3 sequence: CASSSSGQGEQFF. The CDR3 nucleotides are TGTGCCAGTAGTTCAAGCGGACAGGGTGAGCAGTTCTTC.

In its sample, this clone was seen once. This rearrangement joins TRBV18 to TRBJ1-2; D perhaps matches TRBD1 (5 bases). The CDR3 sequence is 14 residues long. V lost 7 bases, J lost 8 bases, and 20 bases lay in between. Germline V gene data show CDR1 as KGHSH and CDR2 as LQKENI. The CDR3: CASYGDGALGGYTF. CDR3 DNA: TGTGCCAGCTACGGTGATGGGGCGCTTGGCGGCTACACCTTC.

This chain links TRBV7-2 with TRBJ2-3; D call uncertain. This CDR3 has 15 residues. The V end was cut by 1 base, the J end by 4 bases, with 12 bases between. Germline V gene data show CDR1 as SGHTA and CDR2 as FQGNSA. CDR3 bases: TGTGCCAGCAGCTTAGGAGGCGGTCGATCAGATACGCAGTATTTT. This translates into CASSLGGGRSDTQYF.

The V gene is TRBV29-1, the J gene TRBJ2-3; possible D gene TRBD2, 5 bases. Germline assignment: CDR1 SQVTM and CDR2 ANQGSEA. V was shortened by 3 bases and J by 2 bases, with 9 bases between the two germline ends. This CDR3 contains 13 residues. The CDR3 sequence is CSVDPSYTDTQYF. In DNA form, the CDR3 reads TGCAGCGTTGATCCTAGCTACACAGATACGCAGTATTTT.

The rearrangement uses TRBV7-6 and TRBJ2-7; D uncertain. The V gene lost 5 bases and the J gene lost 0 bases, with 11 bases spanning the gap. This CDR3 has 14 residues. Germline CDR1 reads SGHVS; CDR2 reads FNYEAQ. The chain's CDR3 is CASSPRGSSYEQYF. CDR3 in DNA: TGTGCCAGCAGCCCTAGAGGTAGCTCCTACGAGCAGTACTTC.